This is a list of T cell receptor beta chains from one sample in a study of T cell repertoires in cytomegalovirus infection. MiXCR, run by TCRdb on the reads, gives a single entry per CDR3 protein. The sample holds around 94,000 distinct CDR3 sequences, 16% seen once. The sample taken for sequencing was PBMCs. These receptor sequences come from a human donor in good health (CMV status not recorded). Some clones in this sample may be carry-over from other donors' samples. The CDR3 runs from the conserved cysteine through the conserved F or W. The D gene is left open where the match is weak. Size values are once, few and many counts, or a class for expanded clones, and some rows have none.

j_call v_call d_call clone_size cdr3_aa cdr3_nt
TRBJ2-7 TRBV6-5 TRBD1 many CASSSQQGSSYEQYF TGTGCCAGCAGTTCGCAACAGGGGAGCTCCTACGAGCAGTACTTC
TRBJ2-7 TRBV12-3/TRBV12-4 TRBD2 many CASSLRLTSGGPTYEQYF TGTGCCAGCAGTCTCCGCCTGACTAGCGGGGGACCCACCTACGAGCAGTACTTC
TRBJ1-5 TRBV28 TRBD1 few CASSPRTGITNQPQHF TGTGCCAGCAGTCCACGGACAGGAATTACCAATCAGCCCCAGCATTTT
TRBJ1-4 TRBV2 - - CASSETGLDQKLFF TGTGCCAGCAGTGAAACGGGACTTGATCAAAAACTGTTTTTT
TRBJ2-1 TRBV5-1 - - CASSFSGGEQFF TGCGCCAGCAGCTTTAGTGGGGGGGAGCAGTTCTTC
TRBJ2-7 TRBV7-2 - many CASSTGQMEYF TGTGCCAGCAGCACCGGACAGATGGAGTACTTC
TRBJ2-4 TRBV6-5 - few CASRPRGPLAKNIQYF TGTGCCAGCAGACCCCGAGGCCCTTTAGCCAAAAACATTCAGTACTTC
TRBJ2-1 TRBV7-6 - few CASSLNKVNEQFF TGTGCCAGCAGCTTAAACAAGGTCAATGAGCAGTTCTTC
TRBJ2-6 TRBV2 - few CASSVQGIFSGANVLTF TGTGCCAGCAGTGTACAGGGTATCTTCTCTGGGGCCAACGTCCTGACTTTC
TRBJ2-1 TRBV19 - many CASSIGRDEQFF TGTGCCAGTAGTATAGGGAGGGACGAGCAGTTCTTC